This passage covers 23 T cell receptor beta chains from one sample sequenced in a study of blood T cell repertoires in COVID-19 (TCRdb year 2020). Preparation of the library involved the immunoSEQ multiplex PCR assay. TCRdb holds this immuneACCESS table with in-frame rearrangements only. Some clones are missing; in checked studies, unresolved V genes explain under half, and the rest has no known cause. This sample has about 490,000 clones in its table, and approximately 85% of those were observed once. Roughly 3.1% of the sample rests with the top ten. Sequences were obtained from peripheral blood. The receptors stem from a human donor in a cohort sampled during active COVID-19.

This sequence joins TRBV24-1 and TRBJ2-7, with TRBD2 identical over 10 bases. Germline V gene lookup returns CDR1 KGHDR and CDR2 SFDVKD. The CDR3 extends over 17 amino acids. V shed 1 base and J 4 bases; nucleotides not matched to a gene: 9. Written as DNA, the CDR3 is TGTGCCACCAGTGATTTCCTAGCGGGAGACTACGGGTACGAGCAGTACTTC. It yields the protein CATSDFLAGDYGYEQYF.

This clone was seen a few times. The V and J genes are TRBV6-5 and TRBJ1-4; D not resolved. The germline CDR1 and CDR2 sequences are MNHEY and SVGAGI. This CDR3 has 13 amino acids. Trimming stripped 6 bases from V and 3 bases from J, with 8 bases between. Here the CDR3 DNA reads TGTGCCAGCAGGCCGCCGGCTAATGAAAAACTGTTTTTT. Translated, it gives CASRPPANEKLFF.

This clone was counted a single time. The chain has TRBV11-2 and TRBJ2-5; 9 bases line up with TRBD2. The junction had 8 bases not matched to a gene; V was cut back by 2 bases and J by 1 base. Germline CDR1 SGHAT, CDR2 FQNNGV. This CDR3 comprises 17 residues. The chain's CDR3 is CASSLMGLAGSQETQYF. The CDR3 coding sequence is TGTGCCAGCAGCTTAATGGGGCTAGCGGGAAGCCAAGAGACCCAGTACTTC.

The chain links TRBV6-5 to TRBJ2-1, with no clear D. The CDR3 contains 13 residues. The germline V gene has CDR1 MNHEY and CDR2 SVGAGI. The germline V and J ends were trimmed by 4 bases and 7 bases, with 11 bases remaining between them. The CDR3 sequence: CASSSAIGNEQFF. Written as DNA, the CDR3 is TGTGCCAGCAGTTCGGCTATCGGGAATGAGCAGTTCTTC.

The chain combines TRBV6-5 with TRBJ2-2; D remains unclear. The CDR3 totals 12 residues. Germline V gives CDR1 MNHEY, CDR2 SVGAGI. V lost 7 bases and J lost 1, with 4 bases in between. Here the CDR3 DNA reads TGTGCCAGCACAGAGAACACCGGGGAGCTGTTTTTT. Its translation is CASTENTGELFF.

A few counts support this clone. The chain recombines TRBV5-1 with TRBJ2-1, with D perhaps matching TRBD2 (5 bases). V was pared by 0 bases and J by 10 bases, with 11 bases between. The CDR3 sequence is 13 residues long. The germline V gene encodes CDR1 SGHRS and CDR2 YFSETQ. The CDR3 spells CASSLVGASEQFF. The CDR3 region has the DNA TGCGCCAGCAGCTTGGTGGGAGCATCCGAGCAGTTCTTC.

The genes are TRBV18 and TRBJ2-1, with 12 bases aligning to TRBD2. CDR3 length: 21 residues. The germline V gene encodes CDR1 KGHSH and CDR2 LQKENI. After removal of 1 base from V and 1 base from J, the junction contained 14 bases not matched to a gene. CDR3 sequence: CASSPRSLAGGGSISYNEQFF. For the CDR3, the DNA is TGTGCCAGCTCACCACGGTCGCTAGCGGGAGGGGGGAGCATTTCCTACAATGAGCAGTTCTTC.

This clone was detected many times. This CDR3 is also generated by other DNA sequences in the sample. The chain recombines TRBV30 with TRBJ2-7; D is perhaps TRBD1 (6 bases). CDR3 length: 13 residues. The V gene's germline CDR1 is GTSNPN and CDR2 SVGIG (reference sequence). Trimming removed 1 base at V and 4 bases at J, with 11 bases between. The CDR3 spells CAWSEGGAYEQYF. The CDR3 nucleotides read TGTGCCTGGAGTGAAGGGGGAGCTTACGAGCAGTACTTC.

The J gene is TRBJ1-2, the V gene TRBV19; no firm D call. Germline V gives CDR1 LNHDA, CDR2 SQIVND (reference sequence). V was trimmed by 4 bases and J by 4 bases, leaving 16 bases between them. The CDR3 is made up of 15 amino acids. The chain's CDR3 is CASSTRPKNGYGYTF. For the CDR3, the DNA is TGTGCCAGTAGTACGCGCCCGAAAAACGGCTATGGCTACACCTTC.

This clone has a single count. The V and J genes are TRBV7-8 and TRBJ2-3; 10 bases agree with TRBD1. Losses at the gene ends were 5 bases for V and 1 base for J; bases not matched to a gene: 12. Germline V gives CDR1 SGHVS, CDR2 FQNEAQ. The CDR3 sequence is 18 residues long. CDR3 DNA sequence: TGTGCCAGCAGCCCCCGACAGGGGGCTCGGGTGCGCACAGATACGCAGTATTTT. The encoded protein is CASSPRQGARVRTDTQYF.

The rearrangement uses TRBV5-4 and TRBJ2-2, with D unresolved. V was shortened by 3 bases and J by 0 bases, with 6 bases between the two germline ends. The CDR3 sequence is 14 residues long. CDR1 and CDR2 from the germline V gene are SGHNT and YYREEE (reference sequence). This CDR3 is CASSSTANTGELFF. For the CDR3, the DNA is TGTGCCAGCAGCTCTACCGCGAACACCGGGGAGCTGTTTTTT.

The sample holds one count of this clone. The CDR3 sequence: CASSILKGGGTEAFF. In nucleotides, the CDR3 is TGTGCCAGTAGTATCTTGAAAGGGGGAGGGACTGAAGCTTTCTTT. The chain uses TRBV19 and TRBJ1-1; TRBD1 is a possible D gene (6 bases). The CDR3 runs 15 residues. Germline V gene data show CDR1 as LNHDA and CDR2 as SQIVND (reference sequence). V shed 3 bases and J shed 5 bases, with 16 bases lying between them.

The chain links TRBV9 to TRBJ2-5; maybe TRBD2 (6 bases). The CDR3 loop spans 13 amino acids. CDR1 and CDR2 (germline): SGDLS, YYNGEE. V was clipped by 2 bases and J by 4 bases, with 9 bases between them. CDR3 nucleotides: TGTGCCAGCAGCGTGCGGGGTAGAGAGACCCAGTACTTC. Amino acids: CASSVRGRETQYF. The full variable domain, completed using reference TRBV9 and TRBJ2-5, is DSGVTQTPKHLITATGQRVTLRCSPRSGDLSVYWYQQSLDQGLQFLIQYYNGEERAKGNILERFSAQQFPDLHSELNLSSLELGDSALYFCASSVRGRETQYFGPGTRLLVL.

This clone was detected a few times. The chain couples TRBV5-1 to TRBJ2-7, with 7 bases aligning to TRBD2. The J segment lost 1 base and the V segment lost 6 bases, leaving 7 bases of the junction unmatched. Per germline, CDR1 SGHRS and CDR2 YFSETQ. There are 14 residues in the CDR3. The CDR3 loop reads CASTVDGRSYEQYF. CDR3 sequence (DNA): TGCGCCAGCACGGTAGACGGGAGGTCCTACGAGCAGTACTTC.

The chain couples TRBV5-4 to TRBJ1-1; D unclear. Per the germline V gene, CDR1 is SGHNT and CDR2 is YYREEE (reference sequence). The CDR3 extends over 13 amino acids. V lost 4 bases and J 1 base, leaving 8 bases between the germline ends. In DNA form, the CDR3 reads TGTGCCAGCAGCCCACAGCCGAACACTGAAGCTTTCTTT. It yields the protein CASSPQPNTEAFF.

The chain links TRBV7-2 to TRBJ1-6, with D unresolved. V dropped 2 bases and J dropped 9 bases, with 14 bases sitting between them. Per germline, CDR1 SGHTA and CDR2 FQGNSA. The CDR3 has 15 amino acids. The CDR3 reads CASSLIGEGSSPLHF. The DNA of the CDR3 is TGTGCCAGCAGCTTAATTGGGGAGGGCAGTTCACCCCTCCACTTT.

The chain has TRBV2 and TRBJ1-2; D is unclear. CDR1 is SNHLY, CDR2 FYNNEI, per germline. The V gene lost 3 bases and the J gene lost 8 bases, with 7 bases spanning the gap. This CDR3 region has 11 residues. CDR3: CASSDRGGYTF. For the CDR3, the DNA is TGTGCCAGCAGTGATCGAGGAGGCTACACCTTC. The entire variable domain, with the rest obtained from reference TRBV2 and TRBJ1-2, is as follows: EPEVTQTPSHQVTQMGQEVILRCVPISNHLYFYWYRQILGQKVEFLVSFYNNEISEKSEIFDDQFSVERPDGSNFTLKIRSTKLEDSAMYFCASSDRGGYTFGSGTRLTVV.

V gene TRBV21-1 combines with J gene TRBJ1-2; TRBD1, the D gene given by the table, was not confirmed from the DNA. TRBV21-1 is designated a pseudogene. The CDR3 loop spans 14 amino acids. This CDR3 is CASSNRGADYGYTF. In nucleotides, the CDR3 is TGTGCCAGCAGCAACAGGGGGGCGGACTATGGCTACACCTTC.

The rearrangement joins TRBV28 to TRBJ2-7, with 8 bases lining up with TRBD2. Germline values: CDR1 MDHEN, CDR2 SYDVKM. CDR3 size: 13 residues. With 4 bases clipped from V and 2 bases from J, the junction kept 1 base outside the gene matches. The CDR3 DNA sequence: TGTGCCAGCAGTTACGGGGGGGCCTACGAGCAGTACTTC. Its translation is CASSYGGAYEQYF.

The J gene is TRBJ1-4, the V gene TRBV2; TRBD1 matches 8 bases. J was trimmed by 10 bases and V by 4 bases; bases with no gene match: 8. Germline V gene sequence: CDR1 SNHLY, CDR2 FYNNEI. CDR3 size: 14 residues. DNA for the CDR3: TGTGCCAGCAGTGTCAGGGGGCGAACCGGAAAACTGTTTTTT. Its protein product is CASSVRGRTGKLFF.

CDR3 residues: CASRTSGGSSYEQYF. The CDR3 region has the DNA TGTGCCAGCAGAACCAGCGGAGGGAGCTCCTACGAGCAGTACTTC. V is TRBV25-1 and J is TRBJ2-7, with TRBD2 as a possible D gene (6 bases). The CDR3 is 15 amino acids. V was shortened by 6 bases and J by 0 bases, with 15 bases between the two germline ends. CDR1 is MGHDK and CDR2 is SYGVNS in the germline V gene.

This clone was seen only once. This chain uses TRBV9 with TRBJ1-1, with a possible D match to TRBD1 (6 bases). Per germline, CDR1 SGDLS and CDR2 YYNGEE. V gave up 9 bases and J gave up 1 base, with 16 bases separating them. The CDR3 sequence is 14 residues long. The CDR3 bases are TGTGCCACCAACAGGGATCCGGGGAACACTGAAGCTTTCTTT. Translating it yields CATNRDPGNTEAFF.

The chain joins TRBV7-3 to TRBJ1-5, with 9 bases identical to TRBD1. The length of the CDR3 is 15 residues. Germline V CDR1 and CDR2: SGHTA, FQGTGA. V was clipped by 0 bases and J by 5 bases; unmatched bases: 2. The CDR3 is CASSLTGDRDQPQHF. In nucleotides, the CDR3 is TGTGCCAGCAGCTTAACTGGGGACAGGGATCAGCCCCAGCATTTT.